This entry concerns a single T cell receptor (beta chain). Only one count was recorded for this clone. Its antigen remains undetermined. One base away there is no much larger clone; base qualities are not given. Donors were healthy HIV-negative adults with no recently reported acute infections or vaccinations. Only Caucasian adults living in Nashville, Tennessee, USA were represented among the donors. CD8 memory samples consisted of magnetically selected CD45RO+ cells combined with CCR7-negative CD45RA+ effector memory (TemRA) cells. After blood collection by leukapheresis, PBMCs were isolated using Ficoll-Histopaque density gradient centrifugation and then cryopreserved in the vapor phase of liquid nitrogen. Analytical flow cytometry was used to check the purity and quantity of each magnetically sorted T cell population. Each sorted fraction had its genomic DNA isolated and then quantified by UV absorbance on a Nanodrop 2000c.

TCR CDR3 regions were amplified from genomic DNA by multiplex PCR using the deep immunoSEQ assay. Extracted genomic DNA from each cell subset was spread evenly across all wells of several immunoSEQ 96-well plates, with each plate serving as a replicate. For sorted subsets, 200 to 250 ng of genomic DNA, equivalent to around 29,000 T cell genomes, went into each replicate PCR. Purified libraries were quantified with a Qubit 3.0 fluorometer, sized on a Bioanalyzer 2100, and re-quantified with the KAPA Library Quantification kit. Every immunoSEQ 96-well plate was sequenced on a dedicated single-read 150-cycle Illumina NextSeq 550 flow cell. Processing in the source paper ran as follows. Because only junctional sequences without quality scores were contained in the immunoSEQ output, filtering matching that applied to full-length reads could not be performed. Sequences were annotated with PyIR, a Python wrapper for IgBLAST v1.9, using IMGT germline references to assign V/J genes and CDR3. Reads were filtered out if the reads had weak V/J assignments (E-value above 1e-6), no CDR3, stop codons, out-of-frame junctions, or ambiguous translated residues. V3J clonotypes were defined as sequences sharing an identical inferred V gene, J gene, and CDR3 amino acid sequence. The percentage overlap between two repertoires was calculated by dividing the number of shared unique clonotypes by the size of the smaller repertoire. RTK rarefaction, the Chao1 estimator, and Recon v2.1 estimates of unobserved clonotypes were used to assess repertoire richness. For all TCRbeta clonotypes obtained by the gDNA method from four donors, generation probabilities were computed with OLGA. TCRdb holds this immuneACCESS table with in-frame rearrangements only. Some clones are missing; in checked studies, unresolved V genes explain under half, and the rest has no known cause. Clone size and the V and J calls come from that table; the DNA yielded D and trimming. The table for this sample lists approximately 400,000 clones; 90% to 98% of them were counted only once. Jointly, the top ten make up 0.25% to 0.35% of the sample.

After removal of 6 bases from V and 4 bases from J, the junction retains 10 bases not matched to a gene. The CDR3 sequence holds 15 residues, the cysteine and phenylalanine included. Solely the CDR3 DNA is kept, with 45 bases framed from the first base. For CDR1 and CDR2, the germline V gene lists SGHAT and FQNNGV. The sample comes from a study of shared clonotypes between healthy human individuals (dated by TCRdb to 2018 to 2021). As for the study more broadly: A couple of women and a few men aged 18 to 49 years were included in the cohort. Per donor, three plates each were used for CD4 naive and CD4 memory, two for CD8 naive, and one for CD8 memory. To estimate repertoire size and how much clonotypes are shared between individuals, the study performed deep sequencing of blood TCR repertoires from a few healthy adults. Libraries were prepared and TCR repertoires were sequenced by different laboratories using diverse techniques, in order to increase sequencing depth and limit assay-specific biases. Per donor, leukapheresis produced somewhere between about 0.94 and 10 billion PBMCs.

The full study reports these points: Naive subsets generally had larger estimated clonotype richness than memory subsets did. Pairwise subsampling indicated that sequencing depth was expected to affect the degree of clonotype sharing among donors. Sampling was restricted to blood, and TCR repertoires in tissue are likely to differ from TCR repertoires in blood. The genetic and exposure-history diversity represented was limited by the small number of donors. Incomplete sequencing was indicated by rarefaction of sorted-subset datasets, despite the large sequencing depth. Across four donors, roughly 5.4% of naive CD4, around 3.3% of naive CD8, about 2.3% of memory CD4, and approximately 0.4% of memory CD8 clonotypes were shared. Compared with non-shared clonotypes, clonotypes shared by all four sorted-subset donors had higher generation probabilities.

This clonotype was obtained from a young man in good health. The receptor chain draws on TRBV11-2 and TRBJ2-7; 9 central bases correspond to TRBD2. The source material was memory CD8+ T cells sorted from blood. The cell subset or site label, as the study defines it: CD45RO+ cells pooled with CCR7-negative TemRA cells. This receptor has the CDR3 CASRAGSGRGYEQYF. The nucleotide sequence is given as TGTGCCAGCAGAGCCGGTAGCGGGAGAGGGTACGAGCAGTACTTC.